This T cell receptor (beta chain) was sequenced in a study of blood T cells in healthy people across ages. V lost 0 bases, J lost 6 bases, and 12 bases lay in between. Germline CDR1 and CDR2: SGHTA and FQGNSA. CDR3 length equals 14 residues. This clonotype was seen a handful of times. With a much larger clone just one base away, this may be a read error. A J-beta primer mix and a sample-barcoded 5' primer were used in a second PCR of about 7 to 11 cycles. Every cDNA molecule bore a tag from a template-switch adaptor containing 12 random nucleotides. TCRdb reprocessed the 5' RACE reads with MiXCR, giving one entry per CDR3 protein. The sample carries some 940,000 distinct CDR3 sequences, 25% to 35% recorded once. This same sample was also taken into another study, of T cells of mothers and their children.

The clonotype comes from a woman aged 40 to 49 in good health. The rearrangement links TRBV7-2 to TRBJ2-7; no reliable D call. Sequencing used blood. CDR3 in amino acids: CASSLARRPGEQYF. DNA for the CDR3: TGTGCCAGCAGCTTAGCGAGACGCCCGGGCGAGCAGTACTTC.